These 24 T cell receptor beta chains were all obtained from the same sample, sequenced in a study of OX40 agonist ivuxolimab in advanced cancers. Only in-frame clones appear in the TCRdb table, and some are missing; sequencing was by immunoSEQ multiplex PCR. This table holds approximately 66,000 clones, 75% to 90% found once. The sequencing used CD4+ or CD8+ T cells sorted from blood, collected in a trial of the OX40 agonist ivuxolimab. The origin of the receptors is an adult with an advanced solid tumor such as melanoma, head and neck, liver or kidney cancer.

The rearrangement uses TRBV29-1 and TRBJ1-5; tentative D call: TRBD1 (5 bases). CDR1 and CDR2 from the germline V gene are SQVTM and ANQGSEA. The CDR3 has 14 amino acids. Trimming took off 6 bases at V and 2 bases at J, with 14 bases between the two ends. The DNA for the CDR3 is TGCAGCGTCGCCACGGGGGGGGGCAATCAGCCCCAGCATTTT. Protein sequence: CSVATGGGNQPQHF.

This sequence joins TRBV19 and TRBJ1-2; no definite D call. The CDR3 length is 12 residues. Trimming left V 0 bases short and J 8 bases short, with 7 bases between. CDR1 is LNHDA, CDR2 SQIVND, per germline (reference sequence). CDR3 DNA: TGTGCCAGTAGTATAGATCGCGGGGGCTACACCTTC. Protein sequence: CASSIDRGGYTF.

The V call is TRBV7-3, the J call TRBJ2-1; D gene ambiguous. The CDR3 sequence is 12 residues long. Germline CDR1 is SGHTA and CDR2 is FQGTGA. V was trimmed by 2 bases and J by 5 bases, leaving 4 bases between them. Here the CDR3 DNA reads TGTGCCAGCAGCTTATATCACAATGAGCAGTTCTTC. Translation: CASSLYHNEQFF. The variable domain in full, with the rest retrieved from reference TRBV7-3 and TRBJ2-1, is GAGVSQTPSNKVTEKGKYVELRCDPISGHTALYWYRQSLGQGPEFLIYFQGTGAADDSGLPNDRFFAVRPEGSVSTLKIQRTERGDSAVYLCASSLYHNEQFFGPGTRLTVL.

The rearrangement uses TRBV5-1 and TRBJ2-5; D possibly corresponds to TRBD1 (6 bases). The CDR3 sequence is 15 residues long. V dropped 0 bases and J dropped 4 bases, with 13 bases sitting between them. The germline V gene has CDR1 SGHRS and CDR2 YFSETQ. The CDR3 DNA follows: TGCGCCAGCAGCTTGGCGGCTGGGGGCTCAGAGACCCAGTACTTC. This translates into CASSLAAGGSETQYF.

This chain joins TRBV5-1 and TRBJ2-2, with D possibly being TRBD1 (6 bases). The CDR3 has 15 residues. V lost 4 bases to trimming and J lost 0 bases, with 10 bases between them. Germline V gene lookup returns CDR1 SGHRS and CDR2 YFSETQ. For the CDR3, the DNA is TGCGCCAGCAGCGAGGGACACTCGAACACCGGGGAGCTGTTTTTT. It is translated as CASSEGHSNTGELFF.

The J gene is TRBJ2-2, the V gene TRBV5-1, with 8 bases identical to TRBD1. This CDR3 spans 14 amino acids. CDR1 is SGHRS and CDR2 is YFSETQ in the germline V gene. The ends lost 2 bases at V and 5 bases at J; junction bases unmatched: 2. This chain's CDR3 is CASSLGQGTGELFF. CDR3 DNA sequence: TGCGCCAGCAGCTTAGGACAGGGAACCGGGGAGCTGTTTTTT.

This clone was recorded a few times. The chain couples TRBV15 to TRBJ2-7; D gene uncertain. From germline, CDR1 is LNHNV and CDR2 YYDKDF (reference sequence). This CDR3 is built from 12 residues. V shed 0 bases and J shed 6 bases, with 6 bases lying between them. CDR3 bases: TGTGCCACCAGCAGAGACCAGGCCGAGCAGTACTTC. It codes for CATSRDQAEQYF.

A few counts support this clone. The chain recombines TRBV28 with TRBJ1-2, with TRBD1 as a possible D gene (6 bases). The CDR3 has 16 residues. Germline V gene sequence: CDR1 MDHEN, CDR2 SYDVKM. Trimming took off 5 bases at V and 7 bases at J, with 23 bases between the two ends. Here the CDR3 DNA reads TGTGCCAGCAGTGGACAGCGTTCCTCTTCGCAGCTTGGCTACACCTTC. Amino acids: CASSGQRSSSQLGYTF.

Turning to this clone: Other DNA sequences in the sample encode the same CDR3. The chain employs TRBV15 and TRBJ1-2, with D maybe TRBD1 (5 bases). The CDR3 length is 14 residues. Trimming removed 2 bases at V and 2 bases at J, with 9 bases between. Germline V gene lookup returns CDR1 LNHNV and CDR2 YYDKDF (reference sequence). DNA of the CDR3: TGTGCCACCAGCAGAAGAGGGACCAACTATGGCTACACCTTC. Its translation is CATSRRGTNYGYTF.

This clone came up once. The rearrangement links TRBV28 to TRBJ1-3, with 10 bases aligning to TRBD1. The junction had 9 bases not matched to a gene; V was cut back by 6 bases and J by 4 bases. Looked up from germline, CDR1 is MDHEN and CDR2 is SYDVKM. CDR3 length: 16 amino acids. The CDR3 nucleotides read TGTGCCAGCAGCACCGGGGGACAGGGGTTAGGAAACACCATATATTTT. As protein: CASSTGGQGLGNTIYF.

This rearrangement joins TRBV7-9 to TRBJ1-2, with D unclear. CDR3 length: 13 amino acids. The germline V gene encodes CDR1 SEHNR and CDR2 FQNEAQ (reference sequence). Deletions cut 1 base from V and 8 bases from J, with 11 bases between. The CDR3 region is CASSLETGWGYTF. As DNA, the CDR3 is TGTGCCAGCAGCTTAGAGACTGGATGGGGCTACACCTTC.

This rearrangement joins TRBV11-1 to TRBJ1-4, with unresolved D. CDR3 length: 13 amino acids. V was clipped by 0 bases and J by 8 bases, with 7 bases between them. Germline V lookup: CDR1 SGHAT, CDR2 FQDESV (reference sequence). CDR3 loop: CASSLATHEKLFF. The CDR3 region has the DNA TGTGCCAGCAGCTTAGCAACCCACGAAAAACTGTTTTTT.

This clone is a singleton in its sample. The chain has TRBV30 and TRBJ1-6; D gene unclear. CDR3 length equals 16 residues. Germline V CDR1 and CDR2: GTSNPN, SVGIG (reference sequence). Between the trimmed V and J ends, which lost 4 bases and 0 bases, there was a span of 13 bases. CDR3 in amino acids: CAWTLAVSSYNSPLHF. The CDR3 DNA reads as TGTGCCTGGACACTGGCGGTCAGCTCCTATAATTCACCCCTCCACTTT. Drawing the rest from reference TRBV30 and TRBJ1-6, the complete variable domain is SQTIHQWPATLVQPVGSPLSLECTVEGTSNPNLYWYRQAAGRGLQLLFYSVGIGQISSEVPQNLSASRPQDRQFILSSKKLLLSDSGFYLCAWTLAVSSYNSPLHFGNGTRLTVT.

V usage is TRBV29-1 and J usage is TRBJ2-7; 7 positions agree with TRBD1. J lost 0 bases, V lost 6 bases, and 8 bases had no gene match. The germline CDR1 and CDR2 sequences are SQVTM and ANQGSEA. The CDR3 extends over 14 amino acids. CDR3 coding DNA: TGCAGCGTCGGTAAGGGGGCCCACTCCTACGAGCAGTACTTC. It is translated as CSVGKGAHSYEQYF.

As concerns this clone: The junction differs from germline at one of its ends, possibly a read error. J is TRBJ1-3 and V is TRBV5-1, with D possibly TRBD1 on 6 matching bases. CDR1 SGHRS and CDR2 YFSETQ come from the germline V gene. The CDR3 contains 13 residues. The CDR3 DNA reads as TGCGCCAGCAGCCGGGACACTGGACACACCATATATTTT. Amino acid sequence: CASSRDTGHTIYF.

The chain uses TRBV21-1 and TRBJ2-3; the table's D gene call, TRBD2, was not cross checked with the DNA. TRBV21-1 is flagged as a pseudogene. The CDR3 has 17 residues. The DNA of the CDR3 is TGTGCCAGCAGAGGGGGGGATACTCGACGGAGCACAGATACGCAGTATTTT. It encodes CASRGGDTRRSTDTQYF.

The table lists this clone with a few counts. This chain uses TRBV6-5 with TRBJ1-2; D perhaps matches TRBD1 (6 bases). Between the trimmed V and J ends, which lost 5 bases and 6 bases, there was a span of 10 bases. Looked up from germline, CDR1 is MNHEY and CDR2 is SVGAGI. CDR3 length: 12 residues. CDR3 protein: CASSPQGHGYTF. The CDR3 DNA reads as TGTGCCAGCAGTCCACAGGGTCATGGCTACACCTTC.

This sequence joins TRBV5-8 and TRBJ1-2, with 7 bases matching TRBD1. Trimming at V came to 4 bases and at J to 3 bases, leaving 9 bases not matched to a gene. The CDR3 is 15 amino acids. Germline CDR1 and CDR2: SGHTS and YDEGEE. CDR3 protein: CASSLWDSAYYGYTF. The CDR3 coding sequence is TGTGCCAGCAGCCTATGGGACAGCGCCTACTATGGCTACACCTTC.

This sequence joins TRBV21-1 and TRBJ2-1. TRBV21-1 corresponds to a pseudogene. The CDR3 is 15 amino acids. CDR3 protein: CASRTSSSSYNEQFF. CDR3 coding DNA: TGTGCCAGCAGGACGTCGTCCAGCTCCTACAATGAGCAGTTCTTC.

The gene calls are TRBV5-1 and TRBJ2-7; D is unclear. V was cut by 7 bases and J by 2 bases, with 16 bases left in between. This CDR3 is 14 amino acids long. From germline, CDR1 is SGHRS and CDR2 YFSETQ. CDR3 in amino acids: CASRIKDGTYEQYF. CDR3 bases: TGCGCCAGCCGAATAAAGGACGGAACCTACGAGCAGTACTTC.

The chain uses TRBV28 and TRBJ2-3; a weak D match, TRBD1 (6 bases). V was cut by 2 bases and J by 2 bases, with 14 bases left in between. The CDR3 is 16 residues long. Germline V lookup: CDR1 MDHEN, CDR2 SYDVKM. In DNA form, the CDR3 reads TGTGCCAGCAGTTTAAAGGGACAATCTTACACAGATACGCAGTATTTT. Its translation: CASSLKGQSYTDTQYF.

The chain employs TRBV7-6 and TRBJ2-5; unclear D gene. The CDR3 covers 11 residues. In germline, CDR1 is SGHVS, CDR2 FNYEAQ. V gave up 3 bases and J gave up 1 base, with 0 bases separating them. The CDR3 DNA is TGTGCCAGCAGCTTCCAAGAGACCCAGTACTTC. Amino acids: CASSFQETQYF.

This clone was seen more than once but under ten times. The CDR3 protein is CASSIGQGADTQYF. The DNA for the CDR3 is TGTGCCAGTAGTATTGGGCAGGGGGCAGATACGCAGTATTTT. The chain combines TRBV19 with TRBJ2-3; 7 bases agree with TRBD1. CDR1 is LNHDA and CDR2 is SQIVND in the germline V gene (reference sequence). The CDR3 is 14 amino acids. V dropped 3 bases and J dropped 4; count of bases not matched to a gene: 4.

V usage is TRBV19 and J usage is TRBJ2-2, with D perhaps TRBD2 (6 bases). The V end was cut by 5 bases, the J end by 7 bases, with 14 bases between. Germline V gene sequence: CDR1 LNHDA, CDR2 SQIVND (reference sequence). The CDR3 covers 14 residues. CDR3 protein: CASSPGTYDGELFF. In nucleotides, the CDR3 is TGTGCCAGTAGTCCCGGGACTTACGACGGGGAGCTGTTTTTT.